These 15 T cell receptor beta chains came from one sample sequenced in a study of blood T cells in healthy people across ages (dated by TCRdb to the mid-2010s). The method behind the library was 5' RACE. Sequencing instrument: Illumina HiSeq 2500. The second PCR ran for about 7 to 11 cycles and used a J-beta primer mix along with a sample-barcoded 5' primer. TCRdb applied fastp at Q25 and MiXCR to the public reads, then kept only in-frame beta chains. Identical CDR3 proteins give one entry, which carries the most common genes and DNA. In all, the sample holds 1.5 million to 2 million distinct CDR3 sequences, and 28% of those were seen once. The top ten clonotypes cover more than 6% of the sample. Material for sequencing was blood. Receptors originate from a woman aged 25 to 39 in good health.

This clonotype appeared a few times. The rearrangement links TRBV12-3 or TRBV12-4 to TRBJ2-1, with D possibly TRBD2 on 5 matching bases. V lost 3 bases and J lost 0, with 9 bases in between. This CDR3 contains 15 residues. The CDR3 DNA reads as TGTGCCAGCAGTTTCAGGAGCGGCTCCTACAATGAGCAGTTCTTC. It specifies CASSFRSGSYNEQFF.

This clonotype was seen only a few times. The chain has TRBV9 and TRBJ2-5; TRBD2 agrees at 10 bases. The CDR3 spans 16 residues. Germline V gene data show CDR1 as SGDLS and CDR2 as YYNGEE. V was clipped by 3 bases and J by 5 bases; unmatched bases: 10. This CDR3 is CASSGASSGRAETQYF. The CDR3 DNA is TGTGCCAGCAGCGGGGCCTCCAGCGGGAGGGCGGAGACCCAGTACTTC. The complete variable domain, with remaining parts taken from reference TRBV9 and TRBJ2-5, reads DSGVTQTPKHLITATGQRVTLRCSPRSGDLSVYWYQQSLDQGLQFLIQYYNGEERAKGNILERFSAQQFPDLHSELNLSSLELGDSALYFCASSGASSGRAETQYFGPGTRLLVL.

This clonotype was picked up a small number of times. The rearrangement uses TRBV5-1 and TRBJ2-7, with 7 bases fitting TRBD2. V lost 4 bases to trimming and J lost 4 bases; unmatched junction nucleotides: 8. Looked up from germline, CDR1 is SGHRS and CDR2 is YFSETQ. The CDR3 runs 14 residues. The CDR3 coding sequence is TGCGCCAGCAGCCCCGGGGAGGGTAGGTACGAGCAGTACTTC. Protein: CASSPGEGRYEQYF.

This chain uses TRBV25-1 with TRBJ2-3, with 7 bases identical to TRBD2. Germline lookup yields CDR1 MGHDK and CDR2 SYGVNS. V was pared by 2 bases and J by 1 base, with 3 bases of the junction left unmatched. The CDR3 extends over 15 amino acids. The CDR3 loop reads CASSEQGRGTDTQYF. For the CDR3, the DNA is TGTGCCAGCAGTGAACAAGGGAGGGGCACAGATACGCAGTATTTT.

This clonotype has a single count. One junction end does not reproduce the germline sequence, and a read error may be involved. The genes are TRBV28 and TRBJ2-1, with 9 bases aligning to TRBD2. The germline CDR1 and CDR2 sequences are MDHEN and SYDVKM. This CDR3 is 15 amino acids long. DNA for the CDR3: TGTGCCGGCAGTCGCGGGGGGGCAGGGGTCCATGAGCAGTTCTTC. Amino acid sequence: CAGSRGGAGVHEQFF. The full variable domain, completed using reference TRBV28 and TRBJ2-1, is DVKVTQSSRYLVKRTGEKVFLECVQDMDHENMFWYRQDPGLGLRLIYFSYDVKMKEKGDIPEGYSVSREKKERFSLILESASTNQTSMYLCAGSRGGAGVHEQFFGPGTRLTVL.

J is TRBJ2-2 and V is TRBV24-1; no definite D call. Germline CDR1 is KGHDR and CDR2 is SFDVKD. The CDR3 is made up of 13 amino acids. V was cut by 12 bases and J by 3 bases, with 13 bases left in between. DNA of the CDR3: TGTGCCGCTAGTGATGATGACACCGGGGAGCTGTTTTTT. This translates into CAASDDDTGELFF.

This clonotype was seen just once. A clone one base away is much larger, so this may be a read error. V is TRBV4-1 and J is TRBJ2-3, with TRBD1 identical over 7 bases. The CDR3 consists of 11 residues. Germline V gene sequence: CDR1 MGHRA, CDR2 YSYEKL. J gave up 14 bases and V 4 bases, and 6 bases lay outside the gene matches. CDR3 in DNA: TGCGCCAGCAGCCGAGGGGACAGACTGTATTTT. This encodes CASSRGDRLYF.

This clonotype was counted a few times. This chain links TRBV5-1 with TRBJ2-1; TRBD2 might be the D (5 bases). Germline lookup yields CDR1 SGHRS and CDR2 YFSETQ. The CDR3 is 12 amino acids. The V gene lost 0 bases and the J gene lost 11 bases, with 9 bases spanning the gap. This chain's CDR3 is CASSLERAKQFF. The CDR3 DNA reads as TGCGCCAGCAGCTTGGAGAGGGCGAAGCAGTTCTTC. Drawing the rest from reference TRBV5-1 and TRBJ2-1, the complete variable domain is KAGVTQTPRYLIKTRGQQVTLSCSPISGHRSVSWYQQTPGQGLQFLFEYFSETQRNKGNFPGRFSGRQFSNSRSEMNVSTLELGDSALYLCASSLERAKQFFGPGTRLTVL.

The V call is TRBV27, the J call TRBJ2-4; the D is unclear. CDR1 is MNHEY and CDR2 is SMNVEV in the germline V gene (reference sequence). The CDR3 extends over 14 amino acids. Trimming removed 5 bases at V and 6 bases at J, with 14 bases between. For the CDR3, the DNA is TGTGCCAGCAGTGTGGTGGGGTCGGTAAACATTCAGTACTTC. Translating gives CASSVVGSVNIQYF.

The J gene is TRBJ2-1, the V gene TRBV4-3; D ambiguous. V dropped 1 base and J dropped 9 bases, with 10 bases sitting between them. Germline loops: CDR1 LGHNA, CDR2 YSLEER. CDR3 length: 13 amino acids. This CDR3 reads CASSQGLAIEQFF. In DNA, the CDR3 is TGCGCCAGCAGCCAAGGATTGGCCATTGAGCAGTTCTTC.

This chain uses TRBV14 with TRBJ2-7, with no clear D. The germline CDR1 and CDR2 sequences are SGHDN and FVKESK. Trimming pared 2 bases from V and 5 bases from J, leaving 16 bases between. The CDR3 is 15 amino acids. CDR3 residues: CASSQTPEGRHEQYF. The CDR3 coding sequence is TGTGCCAGCAGCCAAACTCCGGAAGGGCGCCACGAGCAGTACTTC. The variable domain in full, with the rest retrieved from reference TRBV14 and TRBJ2-7, is EAGVTQFPSHSVIEKGQTVTLRCDPISGHDNLYWYRRVMGKEIKFLLHFVKESKQDESGMPNNRFLAERTGGTYSTLKVQPAELEDSGVYFCASSQTPEGRHEQYFGPGTRLTVT.

Many counts were recorded for this clonotype. The chain is built from TRBV5-1 and TRBJ2-5; perhaps TRBD2 as D (5 bases). This CDR3 has 13 amino acids. The V end was cut by 1 base, the J end by 4 bases, with 8 bases between. The germline V gene has CDR1 SGHRS and CDR2 YFSETQ. The CDR3 region is CASSLTAGETQYF. DNA for the CDR3: TGCGCCAGCAGCTTGACGGCGGGAGAGACCCAGTACTTC.

The gene calls are TRBV20-1 and TRBJ2-5; 7 bases line up with TRBD1. Losses at the gene ends were 6 bases for V and 5 bases for J; bases not matched to a gene: 6. Germline values: CDR1 DFQATT, CDR2 SNEGSKA (reference sequence). The CDR3 is made up of 12 amino acids. CDR3 DNA: TGCAGTGCGCGACAGGGTACGGAGACCCAGTACTTC. Translated: CSARQGTETQYF.

J is TRBJ1-1 and V is TRBV5-1; TRBD1 aligns across 8 bases. There are 12 residues in the CDR3. Trimming took 1 base from V and 9 from J; bases not matched to a gene: 2. Germline CDR1 SGHRS, CDR2 YFSETQ. CDR3: CASSLTGGKAFF. The DNA of the CDR3 is TGCGCCAGCAGCTTGACAGGGGGGAAAGCTTTCTTT.

This sequence joins TRBV28 and TRBJ1-2, with 7 bases lining up with TRBD1. V shed 6 bases, J shed 8 bases, and the junction held 12 bases outside the gene matches. The CDR3 sequence is 14 residues long. Per germline, CDR1 MDHEN and CDR2 SYDVKM. This CDR3 is CASSLDREVEGYTF. In DNA form, the CDR3 reads TGTGCCAGCAGCCTAGACAGGGAGGTAGAGGGCTACACCTTC.